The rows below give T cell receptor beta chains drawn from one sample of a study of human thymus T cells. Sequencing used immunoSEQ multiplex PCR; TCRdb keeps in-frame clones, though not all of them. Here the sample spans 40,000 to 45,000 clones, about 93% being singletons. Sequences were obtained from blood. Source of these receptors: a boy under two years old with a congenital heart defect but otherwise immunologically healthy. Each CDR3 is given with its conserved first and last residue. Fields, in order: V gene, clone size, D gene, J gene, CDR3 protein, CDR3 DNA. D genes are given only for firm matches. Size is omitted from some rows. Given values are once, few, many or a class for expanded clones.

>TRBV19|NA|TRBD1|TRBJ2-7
CASSPTGQGVYEQYF
TGTGCCAGTAGTCCGACAGGACAGGGGGTCTACGAGCAGTACTTC
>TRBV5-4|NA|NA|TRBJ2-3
CASSLLSGSVDTQYF
TGTGCCAGCAGCTTGTTATCGGGCTCCGTGGATACGCAGTATTTT
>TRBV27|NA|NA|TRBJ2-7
CASSVGTLSSYEQYF
TGTGCCAGCAGTGTCGGGACTCTCAGCTCCTACGAGCAGTACTTC
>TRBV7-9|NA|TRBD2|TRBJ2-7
CASSGLAVDEQYF
TGTGCCAGCAGCGGACTAGCGGTGGACGAGCAGTACTTC
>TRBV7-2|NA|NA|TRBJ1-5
CASSLRTAQPQHF
TGTGCCAGCAGCTTACGGACTGCTCAGCCCCAGCATTTT
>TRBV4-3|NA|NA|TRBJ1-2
CASSQESLPGYGHTF
TGCGCCAGCAGCCAAGAGTCTCTACCGGGCTATGGCCACACCTTC
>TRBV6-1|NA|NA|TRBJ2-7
CASGSYEQYF
TGTGCCAGTGGCTCCTACGAGCAGTACTTC
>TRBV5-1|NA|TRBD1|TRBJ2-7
CASSGAGTGGYEQYF
TGCGCCAGCAGCGGGGCCGGGACAGGGGGCTACGAGCAGTACTTC
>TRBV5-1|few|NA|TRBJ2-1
CASSLSGTAEQFF
TGCGCCAGCAGCCTTTCCGGGACTGCCGAGCAGTTCTTC
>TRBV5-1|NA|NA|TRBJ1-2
CASSFGGDYGYTF
TGCGCCAGCAGCTTTGGAGGGGACTATGGCTACACCTTC
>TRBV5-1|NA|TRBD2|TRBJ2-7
CASSAQLAGGSYEQYF
TGCGCCAGCAGCGCCCAACTAGCGGGGGGGTCTTACGAGCAGTACTTC
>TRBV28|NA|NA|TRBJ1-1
CASSSGTSEAFF
TGTGCCAGCAGTTCTGGGACGTCTGAAGCTTTCTTT
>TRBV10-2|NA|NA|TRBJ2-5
CASSELGETQYF
TGCGCCAGCAGTGAGTTGGGTGAGACCCAGTACTTC
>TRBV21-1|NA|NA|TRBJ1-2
CASSKTPTGGYTF
TGTGCCAGCAGCAAAACCCCTACGGGTGGCTACACCTTC
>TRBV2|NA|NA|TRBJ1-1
CASNLDGLNTEAFF
TGTGCCAGCAACCTGGACGGATTGAACACTGAAGCTTTCTTT
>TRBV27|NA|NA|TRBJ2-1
CASSFGLAFLHEQFF
TGTGCCAGCAGTTTTGGGCTAGCCTTCTTGCATGAGCAGTTCTTC
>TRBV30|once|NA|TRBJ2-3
CAACFPPLTDTQYF
TGTGCCGCATGCTTTCCTCCCCTCACAGATACGCAGTATTTT
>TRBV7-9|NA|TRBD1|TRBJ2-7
CASTGTGFVYEQYF
TGTGCCAGCACCGGGACAGGGTTCGTCTACGAGCAGTACTTC
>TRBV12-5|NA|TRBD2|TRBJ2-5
CASGLVPKGLAGGPGQETQYF
TGTGCTAGTGGTTTGGTCCCTAAGGGACTAGCGGGGGGGCCGGGGCAAGAGACCCAGTACTTC
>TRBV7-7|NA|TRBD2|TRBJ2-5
CASSLVLAGGTQYF
TGTGCTAGCAGCTTAGTACTAGCGGGGGGCACCCAGTACTTC
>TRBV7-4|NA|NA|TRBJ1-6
CASSLGASSPLHF
TGTGCCAGCAGCTTAGGTGCCAGCTCACCCCTCCACTTT
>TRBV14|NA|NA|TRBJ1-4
CASSQQVQEKLFF
TGTGCCAGCAGCCAACAGGTGCAGGAAAAACTGTTTTTT
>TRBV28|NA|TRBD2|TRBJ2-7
CASTRGTAYEQYF
TGTGCCAGCACGCGGGGGACCGCCTACGAGCAGTACTTC
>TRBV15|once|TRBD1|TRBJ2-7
CATSGRDSSYEQYF
TGTGCCACCAGCGGCCGGGACAGCTCCTACGAGCAGTACTTC
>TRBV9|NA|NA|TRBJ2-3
CASSVEDTQYF
TGTGCCAGCAGCGTAGAAGATACGCAGTATTTT
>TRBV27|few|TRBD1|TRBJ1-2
CASSYRGYGYTF
TGTGCCAGCAGTTACAGGGGTTATGGCTACACCTTC
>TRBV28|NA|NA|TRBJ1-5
CASSLGHSNQPQHF
TGTGCCAGCAGTTTGGGGCATAGCAATCAGCCCCAGCATTTT